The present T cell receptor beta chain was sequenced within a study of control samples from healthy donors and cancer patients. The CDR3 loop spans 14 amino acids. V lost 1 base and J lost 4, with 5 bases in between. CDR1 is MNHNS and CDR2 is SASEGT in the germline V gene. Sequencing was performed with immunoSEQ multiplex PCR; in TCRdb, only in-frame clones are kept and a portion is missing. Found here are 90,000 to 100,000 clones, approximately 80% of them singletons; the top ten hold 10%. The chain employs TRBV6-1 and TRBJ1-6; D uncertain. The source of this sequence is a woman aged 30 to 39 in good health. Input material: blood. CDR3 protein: CASSEVGYNSPLHF. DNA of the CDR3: TGTGCCAGCAGTGAAGTGGGGTATAATTCACCCCTCCACTTT.